Each of the 8 T cell receptor beta chains below was sequenced from the same sample in a study of blood T cell repertoires in COVID-19 (dated by TCRdb to the early 2020s). The library was produced with the immunoSEQ multiplex PCR assay. Not all clones reach the TCRdb copy of this immuneACCESS table, which keeps in-frame sequences only. Checked studies attribute under half of the gap to unresolved V genes and leave the rest unexplained. Here the sample has some 90,000 clones; roughly 86% occur a single time. The ten top clones hold roughly 27% of the sample. The sequenced material came from peripheral blood. The receptor source for this set is a human donor in a cohort sampled during active COVID-19.

This chain joins TRBV7-2 and TRBJ1-5; the match to TRBD1 covers 12 bases. V was pared by 5 bases and J by 3 bases, with 8 bases of the junction left unmatched. This CDR3 region has 17 residues. CDR1 and CDR2 (germline): SGHTA, FQGNSA. DNA of the CDR3: TGTGCCAGCAGCCCTGGGACAGGGGGCCGACACAATCAGCCCCAGCATTTT. This codes for CASSPGTGGRHNQPQHF.

The chain carries TRBV9 and TRBJ2-3, with 10 bases identical to TRBD1. This CDR3 is built from 16 residues. The J segment lost 1 base and the V segment lost 2 bases, leaving 4 bases of the junction unmatched. CDR1 and CDR2 from the germline V gene are SGDLS and YYNGEE. CDR3 sequence (DNA): TGTGCCAGCAGCGTGACCGGGACAGGGGGCACAGATACGCAGTATTTT. Its protein product is CASSVTGTGGTDTQYF.

This chain links TRBV18 with TRBJ2-5; TRBD1 might be the D (6 bases). The germline V gene encodes CDR1 KGHSH and CDR2 LQKENI. V gave up 2 bases and J gave up 2 bases, with 9 bases separating them. CDR3 length equals 14 residues. CDR3 residues: CASSPGQGQETQYF. The CDR3 bases are TGTGCCAGCTCACCAGGCCAGGGGCAAGAGACCCAGTACTTC.

J is TRBJ2-1 and V is TRBV24-1; 11 bases are a match to TRBD1. Germline V gene lookup returns CDR1 KGHDR and CDR2 SFDVKD. This CDR3 comprises 14 residues. After removal of 9 bases from V and 5 bases from J, the junction contained 5 bases not matched to a gene. Here the CDR3 reads CATRTGGNHNEQFF. The DNA for the CDR3 is TGTGCCACCCGGACAGGGGGCAATCACAATGAGCAGTTCTTC.

V and J are TRBV4-3 and TRBJ1-2; D remains ambiguous. From germline, CDR1 is LGHNA and CDR2 YSLEER. The V and J ends lost 4 bases and 4 bases respectively, with 16 bases between them. This CDR3 has 15 residues. Here the CDR3 DNA reads TGCGCCAGCAGCCCCGCGAATATGGCGGGCTATGGCTACACCTTC. Amino acid sequence: CASSPANMAGYGYTF.

The chain combines TRBV7-9 with TRBJ2-7; 11 bases line up with TRBD2. This CDR3 contains 17 residues. V lost 2 bases, J lost 4 bases, and 10 bases stayed unmatched. Germline V gene lookup returns CDR1 SEHNR and CDR2 FQNEAQ (reference sequence). For the CDR3, the DNA is TGTGCCAGCAGCTTAAGTCTTAGGGGACTAGCGGATTACGAGCAGTACTTC. Translated: CASSLSLRGLADYEQYF.

This chain joins TRBV9 and TRBJ2-2; D not resolved. The CDR3 totals 16 residues. V was trimmed by 0 bases and J by 0 bases, leaving 9 bases between them. Germline CDR1 reads SGDLS; CDR2 reads YYNGEE. In DNA, the CDR3 is TGTGCCAGCAGCGTAGAAATGTCAGCGAACACCGGGGAGCTGTTTTTT. It yields the protein CASSVEMSANTGELFF.

The chain carries TRBV12-5 and TRBJ2-3; the match to TRBD1 covers 7 bases. CDR1 LGHNT and CDR2 FRNRAP come from the germline V gene. Losses at the gene ends were 6 bases for V and 2 bases for J; bases not matched to a gene: 14. This CDR3 has 17 residues. The CDR3 spells CASGPAPTGPYTDTQYF. DNA for the CDR3: TGTGCTAGTGGCCCGGCCCCGACAGGGCCCTACACAGATACGCAGTATTTT.